The next 30 T cell receptor beta chains were all read from a single sample in a study of blood T cell repertoires in COVID-19. TCRdb keeps only in-frame clones here, not all; method: immunoSEQ multiplex PCR. The sample has more than 95,000 clones, roughly 90% seen once. Material for sequencing was peripheral blood. These receptors all stem from a human donor in a cohort sampled during active COVID-19.

The chain combines TRBV19 with TRBJ1-3; D remains ambiguous. The CDR3 runs to 16 residues. Trimming took off 4 bases at V and 0 bases at J, with 13 bases between the two ends. Germline CDR1 is LNHDA and CDR2 is SQIVND (reference sequence). The CDR3, as DNA: TGTGCCAGTAGTAAGCCGACATTTAGCTCTGGAAACACCATATATTTT. Amino acids: CASSKPTFSSGNTIYF.

The table lists this clone with a count of one. The V gene is TRBV21-1, the J gene TRBJ2-3; the D call TRBD2 from the table was never checked on the DNA. TRBV21-1 corresponds to a pseudogene. The CDR3 has 16 residues. CDR3 loop: CASSKAPRVPPDTQYF. The CDR3 DNA sequence: TGTGCCAGCAGCAAAGCGCCGCGGGTCCCTCCAGATACGCAGTATTTT.

In its sample, this clone was seen once. CDR3 in amino acids: CASSFGAGALDEQYF. The CDR3 region has the DNA TGTGCCAGCAGCTTCGGGGCAGGGGCTTTGGACGAGCAGTACTTC. The chain couples TRBV7-9 to TRBJ2-7; D perhaps matches TRBD1 (6 bases). CDR1 and CDR2 from the germline V gene are SEHNR and FQNEAQ (reference sequence). The CDR3 spans 15 residues. The V end lost 3 bases, the J end lost 5 bases, and 17 bases lay between the germline ends. Looking up the rest from reference TRBV7-9 and TRBJ2-7 gives the full variable domain: DTGVSQNPRHKITKRGQNVTFRCDPISEHNRLYWYRQTLGQGPEFLTYFQNEAQLEKSRLLSDRFSAERPKGSFSTLEIQRTEQGDSAMYLCASSFGAGALDEQYFGPGTRLTVT.

The chain combines TRBV5-5 with TRBJ2-3; the D gene is possibly TRBD1 (5 bases). The V and J ends lost 0 bases and 0 bases respectively, with 17 bases between them. The CDR3 totals 18 residues. CDR1 is SGHKS, CDR2 YYEKEE, per germline (reference sequence). The CDR3 sequence: CASSLVRSGQGSTDTQYF. For the CDR3, the DNA is TGTGCCAGCAGCTTGGTGAGGTCTGGACAAGGTAGCACAGATACGCAGTATTTT. Full variable domain (outside the CDR3, taken from reference TRBV5-5 and TRBJ2-3): DAGVTQSPTHLIKTRGQQVTLRCSPISGHKSVSWYQQVLGQGPQFIFQYYEKEERGRGNFPDRFSARQFPNYSSELNVNALLLGDSALYLCASSLVRSGQGSTDTQYFGPGTRLTVL.

The chain recombines TRBV5-6 with TRBJ2-3; perhaps TRBD2 as D (6 bases). V was trimmed by 2 bases and J by 2 bases, leaving 15 bases between them. The germline V gene encodes CDR1 SGHDT and CDR2 YYEEEE. The CDR3 runs 16 residues. Here the CDR3 DNA reads TGTGCCAGCAGCTTACCCCTCGGAGGGAACACAGATACGCAGTATTTT. Translating it yields CASSLPLGGNTDTQYF.

The CDR3 DNA reads as TGTGCCAGCAATCGTGGCCGAGAGACCCAGTACTTC. Protein product: CASNRGRETQYF. This rearrangement joins TRBV5-8 to TRBJ2-5; D is unclear. Trimming pared 6 bases from V and 4 bases from J, leaving 10 bases between. The CDR3 runs 12 residues. Germline V gene lookup returns CDR1 SGHTS and CDR2 YDEGEE.

The gene calls are TRBV19 and TRBJ2-7; 8 bases align to TRBD2. The CDR3 runs 13 residues. Germline CDR1 LNHDA, CDR2 SQIVND (reference sequence). The V segment lost 5 bases and the J segment 5 bases; nucleotides outside the gene matches: 5. Written as DNA, the CDR3 is TGTGCCAGTAGTCCGGGAGGGCTGCACGAGCAGTACTTC. It translates to CASSPGGLHEQYF.

This chain uses TRBV15 with TRBJ2-7; D possibly corresponds to TRBD1 (6 bases). Germline CDR1 reads LNHNV; CDR2 reads YYDKDF (reference sequence). CDR3 size: 15 residues. Trimming left V 4 bases short and J 0 bases short, with 13 bases between. CDR3 in amino acids: CATSTSGTPSYEQYF. In DNA, the CDR3 is TGTGCCACCAGCACTTCCGGGACACCCTCCTACGAGCAGTACTTC.

The chain links TRBV30 to TRBJ2-4; TRBD2 aligns across 8 bases. CDR1 is GTSNPN and CDR2 is SVGIG in the germline V gene (reference sequence). The junction had 11 bases not matched to a gene; V was cut back by 3 bases and J by 7 bases. The CDR3 spans 15 residues. The CDR3 loop is CAWSLPTGGPNIQYF. In nucleotides, the CDR3 is TGTGCCTGGAGCCTGCCGACGGGAGGGCCTAACATTCAGTACTTC.

The chain combines TRBV6-2 or TRBV6-3 with TRBJ2-7; D perhaps matches TRBD2 (5 bases). The V gene lost 0 bases and the J gene lost 3 bases, with 12 bases spanning the gap. The CDR3 runs to 15 residues. Germline values: CDR1 MNHEY, CDR2 SVGEGT. CDR3 in amino acids: CASSYSVSSSYEQYF. In nucleotides, the CDR3 is TGTGCCAGCAGTTACTCGGTTTCTAGCAGCTACGAGCAGTACTTC.

The genes are TRBV4-3 and TRBJ1-2; 11 nucleotides line up with TRBD1. V dropped 3 bases and J dropped 2; count of bases not matched to a gene: 14. The CDR3 is 19 residues long. The germline V gene encodes CDR1 LGHNA and CDR2 YSLEER. CDR3 coding DNA: TGCGCCAGCAGCCAGCAGACAGCCGGGACAGGGGGATTCAACTATGGCTACACCTTC. Protein: CASSQQTAGTGGFNYGYTF.

The chain is built from TRBV7-9 and TRBJ2-5; 7 bases are shared with TRBD2. V gave up 1 base and J gave up 3 bases; unmatched junction bases: 5. Germline V CDR1 and CDR2: SEHNR, FQNEAQ (reference sequence). The CDR3 sequence is 15 residues long. CDR3 loop: CASSLGLAEEETQYF. In DNA form, the CDR3 reads TGTGCCAGCAGCTTAGGGCTAGCGGAGGAAGAGACCCAGTACTTC.

The V call is TRBV4-2, the J call TRBJ2-1, with 13 bases matching TRBD2. J was trimmed by 5 bases and V by 1 base; bases with no gene match: 8. Germline CDR1 LGHNA, CDR2 YNFKEQ. This CDR3 comprises 18 residues. Here the CDR3 reads CASSQVGRLAGGNNEQFF. The CDR3 DNA sequence: TGTGCCAGCAGCCAAGTGGGCCGACTAGCGGGAGGTAACAATGAGCAGTTCTTC.

The sample holds a few counts of this clone. The V gene is TRBV27, the J gene TRBJ1-5, with D perhaps TRBD1 (5 bases). Germline V gene data show CDR1 as MNHEY and CDR2 as SMNVEV (reference sequence). The CDR3 extends over 13 amino acids. V was clipped by 4 bases and J by 10 bases, with 14 bases between them. DNA of the CDR3: TGTGCCAGCAGTTCCCAAATTAGGGGCCCCCAGCATTTT. Its protein is CASSSQIRGPQHF.

V usage is TRBV4-1 and J usage is TRBJ2-1; D is possibly TRBD2 (5 bases). The germline gives CDR1 MGHRA, CDR2 YSYEKL. The length of the CDR3 is 16 residues. V lost 2 bases, J lost 2 bases, and 13 bases lay in between. The CDR3 DNA follows: TGCGCCAGCAGCCAAAACGAGGGTATACCCTACAATGAGCAGTTCTTC. It codes for CASSQNEGIPYNEQFF.

The chain links TRBV4-3 to TRBJ1-3; unclear D gene. The CDR3 is 13 residues long. CDR1 LGHNA and CDR2 YSLEER come from the germline V gene. V lost 4 bases, J lost 4 bases, and 8 bases lay in between. CDR3 amino acids: CASSPVIGNTIYF. The DNA for the CDR3 is TGCGCCAGCAGCCCAGTAATAGGAAACACCATATATTTT.

A note on this clone: One end of the junction does not line up with germline, which may come from a read error. The chain recombines TRBV5-4 with TRBJ2-4; D is ambiguous. CDR1 and CDR2 (germline): SGHNT, YYREEE (reference sequence). The CDR3 totals 14 residues. The CDR3 is CASSLDMSKNIQYF. The CDR3, as DNA: TGTGCCAGCAGTTTGGATATGTCCAAAAACATTCAGTACTTC. The full variable domain, its missing parts supplied by reference TRBV5-4 and TRBJ2-4, is ETGVTQSPTHLIKTRGQQVTLRCSSQSGHNTVSWYQQALGQGPQFIFQYYREEENGRGNFPPRFSGLQFPNYSSELNVNALELDDSALYLCASSLDMSKNIQYFGAGTRLSVL.

The V gene is TRBV7-6, the J gene TRBJ2-1; the D gene is possibly TRBD2 (7 bases). The germline V gene has CDR1 SGHVS and CDR2 FNYEAQ. The CDR3 runs to 16 residues. The V gene lost 3 bases and the J gene lost 7 bases, with 19 bases spanning the gap. DNA for the CDR3: TGTGCCAGCAGCTTGGCCCCGGGGGGCCCCGCGAATGAGCAGTTCTTC. Encoded protein: CASSLAPGGPANEQFF. Full variable domain (rest looked up from reference TRBV7-6 and TRBJ2-1): GAGVSQSPRYKVTKRGQDVALRCDPISGHVSLYWYRQALGQGPEFLTYFNYEAQQDKSGLPNDRFSAERPEGSISTLTIQRTEQRDSAMYRCASSLAPGGPANEQFFGPGTRLTVL.

The chain is built from TRBV7-2 and TRBJ2-5; the match to TRBD2 covers 11 bases. V dropped 2 bases and J dropped 5; count of bases not matched to a gene: 7. CDR1 is SGHTA and CDR2 is FQGNSA in the germline V gene. This CDR3 region has 16 residues. CDR3 region: CASSLLSSGGWETQYF. CDR3 coding DNA: TGTGCCAGCAGCTTACTCTCTAGCGGGGGGTGGGAGACCCAGTACTTC.

V gene TRBV14 combines with J gene TRBJ2-1; D is undetermined. This CDR3 has 13 amino acids. V was shortened by 4 bases and J by 0 bases, with 4 bases between the two germline ends. The germline V gene has CDR1 SGHDN and CDR2 FVKESK. CDR3 residues: CASSPSSYNEQFF. The CDR3 nucleotides are TGTGCCAGCAGCCCTAGCTCCTACAATGAGCAGTTCTTC.

The V call is TRBV7-6, the J call TRBJ1-1, with unresolved D. Germline CDR1 is SGHVS and CDR2 is FNYEAQ. The CDR3 spans 14 residues. Trimming cost V 4 bases and J 1 base, with 10 bases left between them. CDR3: CASSSSGSNTEAFF. CDR3 nucleotide sequence: TGTGCCAGCAGCTCCTCGGGGTCGAACACTGAAGCTTTCTTT.

The CDR3 here is CASSLGGSSYNEQFF. CDR3 nucleotides: TGTGCCAGCAGTTTGGGGGGGAGCTCCTACAATGAGCAGTTCTTC. The chain uses TRBV27 and TRBJ2-1; the match to TRBD2 covers 7 bases. V was pared by 3 bases and J by 0 bases, with 2 bases of the junction left unmatched. Looked up from germline, CDR1 is MNHEY and CDR2 is SMNVEV (reference sequence). The CDR3 has 15 amino acids.

The chain uses TRBV28 and TRBJ1-2; D might be TRBD1 (6 bases). V lost 6 bases and J lost 1, with 9 bases in between. The CDR3 totals 13 residues. Germline CDR1 is MDHEN and CDR2 is SYDVKM. DNA for the CDR3: TGTGCCAGCAGACGACAGGATAACTATGGCTACACCTTC. This encodes CASRRQDNYGYTF.

V gene TRBV7-2 combines with J gene TRBJ2-5, with 15 bases aligning to TRBD2. V trimming: 5 bases; J trimming: 3 bases; junction bases outside the gene matches: 4. From germline, CDR1 is SGHTA and CDR2 FQGNSA. This CDR3 region has 16 residues. The CDR3 region is CASSLGLAGGKETQYF. The CDR3, as DNA: TGTGCCAGCAGCCTCGGACTAGCGGGGGGGAAAGAGACCCAGTACTTC. Full variable domain (rest looked up from reference TRBV7-2 and TRBJ2-5): GAGVSQSPSNKVTEKGKDVELRCDPISGHTALYWYRQSLGQGLEFLIYFQGNSAPDKSGLPSDRFSAERTGGSVSTLTIQRTQQEDSAVYLCASSLGLAGGKETQYFGPGTRLLVL.

This clone was observed once. This sequence joins TRBV19 and TRBJ1-2; D may be TRBD1 (6 bases). The V gene lost 10 bases and the J gene lost 6 bases, with 18 bases spanning the gap. This CDR3 is 13 amino acids long. CDR1 is LNHDA and CDR2 is SQIVND in the germline V gene (reference sequence). Written as DNA, the CDR3 is TGTGCCACCTGGGGGCCCTTTGCGGATGGCTACACCTTC. Protein product: CATWGPFADGYTF.

The count of this clone is one. The chain recombines TRBV12-3 or TRBV12-4 with TRBJ1-1; D unresolved. Trimming took 8 bases from V and 0 from J, leaving 10 bases between them. The CDR3 length is 13 residues. The CDR3 is CASRDIMNTEAFF. The CDR3 coding sequence is TGTGCCAGCCGCGATATCATGAACACTGAAGCTTTCTTT.

The chain links TRBV28 to TRBJ2-3; TRBD2 aligns across 7 bases. The germline CDR1 and CDR2 sequences are MDHEN and SYDVKM. CDR3 length: 16 amino acids. The V gene end was trimmed by 8 bases and the J gene end by 3 bases; junction bases not matched to a gene: 14. The CDR3 DNA sequence: TGTGCCAGCTCCTTCGGGCGGGAGAGCGAAACAGATACGCAGTATTTT. Amino acid sequence: CASSFGRESETDTQYF.

The chain is built from TRBV6-6 and TRBJ1-1; no reliable D call. This CDR3 is built from 12 residues. The V gene's germline CDR1 is MNHNY and CDR2 SVGAGI (reference sequence). The V end lost 6 bases, the J end lost 4 bases, and 9 bases lay between the germline ends. CDR3 loop: CASSPTGTEAFF. CDR3 nucleotide sequence: TGTGCCAGCAGCCCGACGGGCACTGAAGCTTTCTTT.

The gene calls are TRBV18 and TRBJ2-7; D is uncertain. CDR1 KGHSH and CDR2 LQKENI come from the germline V gene. V gave up 3 bases and J gave up 6 bases, with 21 bases separating them. The CDR3 sequence is 16 residues long. The CDR3 region has the DNA TGTGCCAGCTCACCTACTTTCGGCCTAGTCGGAATCGAGCAGTACTTC. Residues: CASSPTFGLVGIEQYF.

This chain uses TRBV10-3 with TRBJ2-7; a weak D match, TRBD1 (5 bases). Trimming pared 2 bases from V and 6 bases from J, leaving 11 bases between. This CDR3 has 13 amino acids. Germline lookup yields CDR1 ENHRY and CDR2 SYGVKD. CDR3 sequence reads: CAISEDRLAEQYF. The DNA of the CDR3 is TGTGCCATCAGTGAGGACAGACTTGCCGAGCAGTACTTC.